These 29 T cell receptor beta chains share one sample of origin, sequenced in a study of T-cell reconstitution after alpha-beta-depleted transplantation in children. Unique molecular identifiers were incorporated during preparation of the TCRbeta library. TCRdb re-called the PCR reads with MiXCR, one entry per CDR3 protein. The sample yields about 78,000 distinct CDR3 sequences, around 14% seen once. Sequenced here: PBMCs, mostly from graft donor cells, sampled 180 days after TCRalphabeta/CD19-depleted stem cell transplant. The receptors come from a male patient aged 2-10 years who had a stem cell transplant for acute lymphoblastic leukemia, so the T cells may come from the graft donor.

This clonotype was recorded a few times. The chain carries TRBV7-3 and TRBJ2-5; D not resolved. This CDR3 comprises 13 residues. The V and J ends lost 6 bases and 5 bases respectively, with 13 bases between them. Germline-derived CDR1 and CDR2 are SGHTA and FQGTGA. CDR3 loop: CASSLRWQETQYF. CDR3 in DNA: TGTGCCAGCAGTCTAAGGTGGCAGGAGACCCAGTACTTC.

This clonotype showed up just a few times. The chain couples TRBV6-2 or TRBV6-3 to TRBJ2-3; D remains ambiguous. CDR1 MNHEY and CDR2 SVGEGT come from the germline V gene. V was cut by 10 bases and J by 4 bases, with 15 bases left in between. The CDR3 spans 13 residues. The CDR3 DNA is TGTGCCACCCGGACGGTGGGTCCAGATACGCAGTATTTT. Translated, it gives CATRTVGPDTQYF.

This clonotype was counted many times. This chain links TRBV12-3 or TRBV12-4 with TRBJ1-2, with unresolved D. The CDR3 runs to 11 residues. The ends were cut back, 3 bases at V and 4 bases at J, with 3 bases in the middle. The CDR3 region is CASSFGYGYTF. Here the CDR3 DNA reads TGTGCCAGCAGTTTCGGCTATGGCTACACCTTC.

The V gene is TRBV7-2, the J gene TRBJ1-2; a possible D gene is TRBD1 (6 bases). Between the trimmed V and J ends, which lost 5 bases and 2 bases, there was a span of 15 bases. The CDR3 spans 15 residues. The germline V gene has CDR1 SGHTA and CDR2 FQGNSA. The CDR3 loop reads CASSPHGGANYGYTF. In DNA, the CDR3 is TGTGCCAGCAGCCCTCATGGGGGCGCAAACTATGGCTACACCTTC.

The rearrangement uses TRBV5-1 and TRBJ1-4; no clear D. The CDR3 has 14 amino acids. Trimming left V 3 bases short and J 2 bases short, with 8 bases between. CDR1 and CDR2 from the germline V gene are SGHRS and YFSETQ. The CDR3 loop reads CASSSKVTNEKLFF. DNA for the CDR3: TGCGCCAGCAGCTCGAAGGTCACTAATGAAAAACTGTTTTTT. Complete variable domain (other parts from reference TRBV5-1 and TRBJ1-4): KAGVTQTPRYLIKTRGQQVTLSCSPISGHRSVSWYQQTPGQGLQFLFEYFSETQRNKGNFPGRFSGRQFSNSRSEMNVSTLELGDSALYLCASSSKVTNEKLFFGSGTQLSVL.

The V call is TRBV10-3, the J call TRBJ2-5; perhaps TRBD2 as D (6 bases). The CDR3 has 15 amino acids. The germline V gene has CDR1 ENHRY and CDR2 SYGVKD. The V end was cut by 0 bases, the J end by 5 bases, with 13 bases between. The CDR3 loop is CAISESRGTKETQYF. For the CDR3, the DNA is TGTGCCATCAGTGAGTCTCGCGGGACGAAGGAGACCCAGTACTTC.

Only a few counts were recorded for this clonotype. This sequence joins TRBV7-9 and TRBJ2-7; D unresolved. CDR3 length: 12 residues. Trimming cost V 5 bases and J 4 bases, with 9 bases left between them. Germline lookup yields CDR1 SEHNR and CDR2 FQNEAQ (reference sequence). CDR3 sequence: CASSPSHYEQYF. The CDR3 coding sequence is TGTGCCAGCAGCCCGTCGCATTACGAGCAGTACTTC.

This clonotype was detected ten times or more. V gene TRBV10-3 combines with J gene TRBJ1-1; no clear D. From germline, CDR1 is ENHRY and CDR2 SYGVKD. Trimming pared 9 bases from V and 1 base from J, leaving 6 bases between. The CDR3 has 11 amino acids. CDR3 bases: TGTGCCATAGGAACGAACACTGAAGCTTTCTTT. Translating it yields CAIGTNTEAFF.

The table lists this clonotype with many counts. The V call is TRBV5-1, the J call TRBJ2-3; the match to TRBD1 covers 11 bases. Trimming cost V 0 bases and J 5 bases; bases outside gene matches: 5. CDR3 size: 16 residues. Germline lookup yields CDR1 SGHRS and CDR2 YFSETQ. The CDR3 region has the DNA TGCGCCAGCAGCTTGGAAGGACAGGGGGCTAGAGATACGCAGTATTTT. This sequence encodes CASSLEGQGARDTQYF.

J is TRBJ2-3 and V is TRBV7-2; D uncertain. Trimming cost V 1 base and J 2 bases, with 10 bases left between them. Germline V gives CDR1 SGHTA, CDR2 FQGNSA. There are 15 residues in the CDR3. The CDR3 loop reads CASSLVGRLTDTQYF. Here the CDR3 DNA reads TGTGCCAGCAGCTTAGTTGGCAGGCTCACAGATACGCAGTATTTT.

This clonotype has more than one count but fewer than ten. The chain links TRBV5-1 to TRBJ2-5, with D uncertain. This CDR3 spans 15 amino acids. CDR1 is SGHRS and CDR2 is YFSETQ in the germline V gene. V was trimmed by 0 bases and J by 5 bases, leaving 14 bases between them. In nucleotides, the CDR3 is TGCGCCAGCAGCTTGGGACTGATCGAGATGGAGACCCAGTACTTC. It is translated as CASSLGLIEMETQYF.

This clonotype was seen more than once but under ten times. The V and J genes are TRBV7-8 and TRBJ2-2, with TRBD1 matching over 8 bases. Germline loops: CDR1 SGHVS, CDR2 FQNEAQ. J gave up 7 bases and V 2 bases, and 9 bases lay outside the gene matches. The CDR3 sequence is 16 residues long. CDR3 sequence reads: CASSLPGRGLVGELFF. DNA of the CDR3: TGTGCCAGCAGCTTACCCGGCAGGGGGCTGGTCGGGGAGCTGTTTTTT.

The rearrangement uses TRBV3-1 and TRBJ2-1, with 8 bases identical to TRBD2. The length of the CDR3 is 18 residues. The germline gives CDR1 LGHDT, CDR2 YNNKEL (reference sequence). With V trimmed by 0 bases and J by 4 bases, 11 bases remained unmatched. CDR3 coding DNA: TGTGCCAGCAGCCAAGATTGGGGGTCAGCGGGGGTATACAATGAGCAGTTCTTC. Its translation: CASSQDWGSAGVYNEQFF.

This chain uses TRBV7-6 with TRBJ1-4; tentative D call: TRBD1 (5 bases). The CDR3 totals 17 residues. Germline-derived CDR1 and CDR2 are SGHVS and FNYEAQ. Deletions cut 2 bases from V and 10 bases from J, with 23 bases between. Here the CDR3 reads CASSLKPLWIAGGKLFF. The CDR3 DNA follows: TGTGCCAGCAGCTTAAAACCCCTTTGGATAGCGGGGGGAAAACTGTTTTTT.

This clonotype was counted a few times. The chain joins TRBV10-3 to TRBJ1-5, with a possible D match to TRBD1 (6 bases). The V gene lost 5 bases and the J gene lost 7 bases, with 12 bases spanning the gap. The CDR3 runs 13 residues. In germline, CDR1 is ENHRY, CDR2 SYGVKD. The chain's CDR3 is CAISTGGEQPQHF. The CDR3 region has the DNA TGTGCCATCAGTACCGGGGGCGAGCAGCCCCAGCATTTT.

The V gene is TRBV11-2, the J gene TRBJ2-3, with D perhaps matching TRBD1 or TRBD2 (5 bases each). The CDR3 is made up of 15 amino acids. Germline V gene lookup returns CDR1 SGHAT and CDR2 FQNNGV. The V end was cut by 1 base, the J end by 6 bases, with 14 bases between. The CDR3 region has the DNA TGTGCCAGCAGCTTAGTACCCCGGGACGCGGATACGCAGTATTTT. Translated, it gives CASSLVPRDADTQYF.

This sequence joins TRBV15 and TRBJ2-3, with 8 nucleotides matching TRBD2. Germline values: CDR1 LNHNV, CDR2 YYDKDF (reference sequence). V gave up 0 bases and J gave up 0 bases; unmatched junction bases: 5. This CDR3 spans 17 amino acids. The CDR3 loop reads CATSRDGVAGSTDTQYF. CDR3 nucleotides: TGTGCCACCAGCAGAGACGGAGTAGCGGGGAGCACAGATACGCAGTATTTT.

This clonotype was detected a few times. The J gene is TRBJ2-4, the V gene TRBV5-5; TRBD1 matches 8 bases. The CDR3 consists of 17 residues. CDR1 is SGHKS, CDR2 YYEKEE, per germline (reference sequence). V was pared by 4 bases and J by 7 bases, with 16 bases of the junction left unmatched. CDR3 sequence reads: CASSRGPTGAVVNIQYF. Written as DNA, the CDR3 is TGTGCCAGCAGCCGTGGGCCGACAGGGGCGGTCGTGAACATTCAGTACTTC.

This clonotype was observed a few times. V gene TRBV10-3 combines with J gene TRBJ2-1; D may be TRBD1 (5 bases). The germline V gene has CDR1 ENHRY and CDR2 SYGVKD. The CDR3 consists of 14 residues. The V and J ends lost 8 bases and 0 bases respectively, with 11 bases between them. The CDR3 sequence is CAIGAMSSYNEQFF. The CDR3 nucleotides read TGTGCCATCGGGGCTATGAGCTCCTACAATGAGCAGTTCTTC.

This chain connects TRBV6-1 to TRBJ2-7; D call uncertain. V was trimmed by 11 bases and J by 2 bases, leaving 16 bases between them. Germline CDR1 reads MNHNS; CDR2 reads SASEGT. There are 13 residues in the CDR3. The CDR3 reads CAGFRIGPYEQYF. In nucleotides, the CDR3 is TGTGCCGGTTTCAGGATTGGCCCCTACGAGCAGTACTTC.

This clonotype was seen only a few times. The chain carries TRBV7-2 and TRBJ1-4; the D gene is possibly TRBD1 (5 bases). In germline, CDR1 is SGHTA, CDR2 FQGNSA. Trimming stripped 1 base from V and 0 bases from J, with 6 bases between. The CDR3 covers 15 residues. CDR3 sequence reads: CASSLEQATNEKLFF. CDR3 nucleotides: TGTGCCAGCAGCTTAGAACAGGCAACTAATGAAAAACTGTTTTTT. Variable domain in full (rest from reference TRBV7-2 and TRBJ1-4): GAGVSQSPSNKVTEKGKDVELRCDPISGHTALYWYRQSLGQGLEFLIYFQGNSAPDKSGLPSDRFSAERTGGSVSTLTIQRTQQEDSAVYLCASSLEQATNEKLFFGSGTQLSVL.

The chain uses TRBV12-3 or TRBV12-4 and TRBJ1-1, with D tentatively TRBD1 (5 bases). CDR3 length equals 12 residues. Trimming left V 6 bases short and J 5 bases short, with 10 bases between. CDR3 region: CASSSDRTEAFF. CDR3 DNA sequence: TGTGCCAGCAGCTCCGACAGAACTGAAGCTTTCTTT.

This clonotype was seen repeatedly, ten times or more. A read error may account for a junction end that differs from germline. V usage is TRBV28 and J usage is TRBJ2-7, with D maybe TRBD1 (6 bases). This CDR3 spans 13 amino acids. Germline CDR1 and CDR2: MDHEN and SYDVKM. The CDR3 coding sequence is TGTGCCACCAGTTACAGGGCACTACGCGAGCAGTACTTC. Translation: CATSYRALREQYF.

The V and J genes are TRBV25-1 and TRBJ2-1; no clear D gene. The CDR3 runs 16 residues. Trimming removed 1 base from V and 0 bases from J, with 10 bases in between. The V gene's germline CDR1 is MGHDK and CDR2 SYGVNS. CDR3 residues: CASSEFIRSSYNEQFF. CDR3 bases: TGTGCCAGCAGTGAATTTATCAGGAGCTCCTACAATGAGCAGTTCTTC.

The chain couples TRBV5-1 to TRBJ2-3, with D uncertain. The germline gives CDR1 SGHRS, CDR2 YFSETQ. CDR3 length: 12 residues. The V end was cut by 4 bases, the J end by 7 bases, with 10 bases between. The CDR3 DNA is TGCGCCAGCAGCCCTCCGGAGAATACGCAGTATTTT. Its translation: CASSPPENTQYF.

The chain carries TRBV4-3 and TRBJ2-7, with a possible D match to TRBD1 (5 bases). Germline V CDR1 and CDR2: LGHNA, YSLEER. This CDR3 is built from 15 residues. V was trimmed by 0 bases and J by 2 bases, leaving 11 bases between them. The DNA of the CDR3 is TGCGCCAGCAGCCAAGATCGTGGGGCCACCTACGAGCAGTACTTC. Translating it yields CASSQDRGATYEQYF.

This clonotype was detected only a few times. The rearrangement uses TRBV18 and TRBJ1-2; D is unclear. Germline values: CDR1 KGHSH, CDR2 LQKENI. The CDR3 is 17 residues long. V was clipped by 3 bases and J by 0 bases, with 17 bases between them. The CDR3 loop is CASSPRREGPSNYGYTF. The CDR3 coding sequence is TGTGCCAGCTCACCTCGAAGGGAGGGTCCCTCTAACTATGGCTACACCTTC.

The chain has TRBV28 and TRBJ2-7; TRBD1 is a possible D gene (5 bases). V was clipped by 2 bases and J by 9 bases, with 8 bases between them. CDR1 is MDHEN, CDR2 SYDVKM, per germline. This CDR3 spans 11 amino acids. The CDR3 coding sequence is TGTGCCAGCAGTTTAAGGACACGGCAGTACTTC. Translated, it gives CASSLRTRQYF.

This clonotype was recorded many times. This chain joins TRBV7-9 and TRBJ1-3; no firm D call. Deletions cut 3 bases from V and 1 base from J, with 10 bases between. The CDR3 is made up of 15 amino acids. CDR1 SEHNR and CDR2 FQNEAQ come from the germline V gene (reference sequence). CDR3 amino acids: CASSFLVGSGNTIYF. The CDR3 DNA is TGTGCCAGCAGCTTCCTGGTGGGTTCTGGAAACACCATATATTTT.